Presented here are 23 T cell receptor beta chains from one specimen sequenced in a study of blood T cells in healthy people across ages. A second PCR, run for roughly 6 to 11 cycles, used a sample-barcoded 5' primer plus a J-beta primer mix. TCRdb re-called the 5' RACE reads through MiXCR, storing one row per CDR3 protein. The sample lists over 1,200,000 distinct CDR3 sequences, around 55% occurring once. Sample: blood. The receptors were sampled from a man younger than 30 in good health.

The chain has TRBV7-2 and TRBJ1-3; TRBD1 is a possible D gene (5 bases). Germline CDR1 reads SGHTA; CDR2 reads FQGNSA. The CDR3 loop spans 16 amino acids. The ends were cut back, 5 bases at V and 0 bases at J, with 14 bases in the middle. This chain's CDR3 is CASSPQTAGSGNTIYF. The CDR3 DNA follows: TGTGCCAGCAGCCCGCAGACAGCCGGCTCTGGAAACACCATATATTTT.

The chain joins TRBV20-1 to TRBJ2-1, with D possibly matching TRBD2 (6 bases). Trimming cost V 3 bases and J 9 bases, with 18 bases left between them. This CDR3 has 14 amino acids. Germline CDR1 reads DFQATT; CDR2 reads SNEGSKA (reference sequence). CDR3 sequence: CSARGGYRVGEQFF. Written as DNA, the CDR3 is TGCAGTGCTAGGGGGGGATACCGAGTAGGTGAGCAGTTCTTC.

This clonotype was detected ten times or more. The chain has TRBV20-1 and TRBJ1-1; tentatively, D is TRBD1 (5 bases). Trimming removed 6 bases at V and 5 bases at J, with 7 bases between. Looked up from germline, CDR1 is DFQATT and CDR2 is SNEGSKA (reference sequence). The CDR3 is made up of 10 amino acids. DNA of the CDR3: TGCAGTGCAGGGGTTACTGAAGCTTTCTTT. Its translation: CSAGVTEAFF.

V is TRBV2 and J is TRBJ1-5; TRBD1 matches 7 bases. With 3 bases clipped from V and 9 bases from J, the junction kept 5 bases outside the gene matches. The CDR3 is made up of 13 amino acids. Germline V lookup: CDR1 SNHLY, CDR2 FYNNEI. The CDR3: CASSETGMTPQHF. CDR3 DNA sequence: TGTGCCAGCAGTGAGACAGGGATGACGCCCCAGCATTTT.

This clonotype was seen more than once but under ten times. The chain recombines TRBV20-1 with TRBJ1-1; 9 nucleotides line up with TRBD1. J was trimmed by 3 bases and V by 3 bases; bases with no gene match: 2. Germline V CDR1 and CDR2: DFQATT, SNEGSKA (reference sequence). CDR3 length: 13 amino acids. CDR3 DNA sequence: TGCAGTGCTAGGCGGGACAGGGACACTGAAGCTTTCTTT. This translates into CSARRDRDTEAFF.

On this clonotype: The junction does not match germline at one end; this may be a read error. The rearrangement joins TRBV7-2 to TRBJ2-4; the match to TRBD1 covers 11 bases. Looked up from germline, CDR1 is SGHTA and CDR2 is FQGNSA. The CDR3 is 15 residues long. The CDR3 loop is CAISPMGQGVNIQYF. The CDR3 DNA follows: TGTGCCATCAGCCCTATGGGACAGGGGGTGAACATTCAGTACTTC.

This chain joins TRBV6-2 or TRBV6-3 and TRBJ2-3, with TRBD2 identical over 9 bases. Germline V lookup: CDR1 MNHEY, CDR2 SVGEGT. J was trimmed by 3 bases and V by 0 bases; bases with no gene match: 10. The CDR3 contains 18 residues. DNA for the CDR3: TGTGCCAGCAGTTACTCGAGTCCTGCGGGAGGGTATACAGATACGCAGTATTTT. Encoded protein: CASSYSSPAGGYTDTQYF.

This clonotype showed up just a few times. The chain combines TRBV29-1 with TRBJ2-7; 8 bases align to TRBD2. This CDR3 has 13 residues. With 7 bases clipped from V and 2 bases from J, the junction kept 7 bases outside the gene matches. The germline V gene encodes CDR1 SQVTM and CDR2 ANQGSEA. This CDR3 reads CSARGLGPYEQYF. The DNA of the CDR3 is TGCAGCGCTAGGGGACTAGGGCCCTACGAGCAGTACTTC.

The J gene is TRBJ1-1, the V gene TRBV7-8, with 8 bases aligning to TRBD1. The CDR3 covers 17 residues. The V gene end was trimmed by 1 base and the J gene end by 6 bases; junction bases not matched to a gene: 13. Germline V gives CDR1 SGHVS, CDR2 FQNEAQ. CDR3: CASSLDGHGQGGPEAFF. CDR3 coding DNA: TGTGCCAGCAGCTTAGATGGCCACGGACAGGGCGGGCCTGAAGCTTTCTTT.

This clonotype turned up a few times. The CDR3 bases are TGTGCCAGCAGTACAATCGAACAAGGACGGAGCTCCTACAATGAGCAGTTCTTC. The encoded protein is CASSTIEQGRSSYNEQFF. The rearrangement links TRBV27 to TRBJ2-1, with D uncertain. CDR3 length: 18 amino acids. Germline V gene sequence: CDR1 MNHEY, CDR2 SMNVEV (reference sequence). Trimming stripped 5 bases from V and 0 bases from J, with 20 bases between.

The chain links TRBV7-9 to TRBJ2-5; 7 bases are shared with TRBD2. The CDR3 runs 15 residues. Germline lookup yields CDR1 SEHNR and CDR2 FQNEAQ (reference sequence). V dropped 8 bases and J dropped 1; count of bases not matched to a gene: 10. In DNA form, the CDR3 reads TGTGCCAGCTTGCGGAGGAGCGGGGCCCAAGAGACCCAGTACTTC. Its protein product is CASLRRSGAQETQYF.

V usage is TRBV6-5 and J usage is TRBJ1-1; 7 nucleotides agree with TRBD1. The CDR3 length is 13 residues. Per the germline V gene, CDR1 is MNHEY and CDR2 is SVGAGI. The junction had 7 bases not matched to a gene; V was cut back by 6 bases and J by 6 bases. The CDR3 region has the DNA TGTGCCAGCAGCTTCGACAGGGCTGCTGAAGCTTTCTTT. This sequence encodes CASSFDRAAEAFF.

This rearrangement joins TRBV14 to TRBJ2-1; the match to TRBD1 covers 9 bases. Germline-derived CDR1 and CDR2 are SGHDN and FVKESK. The junction had 6 bases not matched to a gene; V was cut back by 0 bases and J by 6 bases. The CDR3 is 16 residues long. CDR3 bases: TGTGCCAGCAGCCAAGACGGACAGGGGAAGGTCAATGAGCAGTTCTTC. Encoded protein: CASSQDGQGKVNEQFF. The whole variable domain, filled in from reference TRBV14 and TRBJ2-1, reads EAGVTQFPSHSVIEKGQTVTLRCDPISGHDNLYWYRRVMGKEIKFLLHFVKESKQDESGMPNNRFLAERTGGTYSTLKVQPAELEDSGVYFCASSQDGQGKVNEQFFGPGTRLTVL.

V usage is TRBV4-1 and J usage is TRBJ2-7; 7 nucleotides match TRBD2. V lost 1 base, J lost 6 bases, and 9 bases stayed unmatched. CDR3 size: 15 residues. The germline V gene encodes CDR1 MGHRA and CDR2 YSYEKL. CDR3: CASSQVKPGGGEQYF. CDR3 bases: TGCGCCAGCAGCCAAGTAAAGCCGGGAGGAGGCGAGCAGTACTTC.

The chain combines TRBV15 with TRBJ1-2, with TRBD1 as a possible D gene (5 bases). This CDR3 has 15 residues. Germline V gives CDR1 LNHNV, CDR2 YYDKDF (reference sequence). V lost 0 bases and J lost 3, with 11 bases in between. Here the CDR3 DNA reads TGTGCCACCAGCAGAGATCGGAGGGACCACTATGGCTACACCTTC. Translation: CATSRDRRDHYGYTF. Looking up the rest from reference TRBV15 and TRBJ1-2 gives the full variable domain: DAMVIQNPRYQVTQFGKPVTLSCSQTLNHNVMYWYQQKSSQAPKLLFHYYDKDFNNEADTPDNFQSRRPNTSFCFLDIRSPGLGDTAMYLCATSRDRRDHYGYTFGSGTRLTVV.

This clonotype was detected only a few times. Compared with germline, one end of the junction differs, possibly owing to a read error. J is TRBJ2-7 and V is TRBV15; 7 nucleotides line up with TRBD1. CDR1 and CDR2 (germline): LNHNV, YYDKDF (reference sequence). This CDR3 region has 15 residues. The CDR3 coding sequence is TGTGCCACCAGCAGAGCACAGGGGATCTCCCACGAGCAGTACTTC. It specifies CATSRAQGISHEQYF.

CDR3 coding DNA: TGCAGCGTGACTGATGGGAATTCACCCCTCCACTTT. This gives the protein CSVTDGNSPLHF. This chain uses TRBV29-1 with TRBJ1-6, with no clear D. Germline CDR1 and CDR2: SQVTM and ANQGSEA. The CDR3 runs 12 residues. The V end was cut by 6 bases, the J end by 7 bases, with 10 bases between. The whole variable domain, filled in from reference TRBV29-1 and TRBJ1-6, reads SAVISQKPSRDICQRGTSLTIQCQVDSQVTMMFWYRQQPGQSLTLIATANQGSEATYESGFVIDKFPISRPNLTFSTLTVSNMSPEDSSIYLCSVTDGNSPLHFGNGTRLTVT.

V usage is TRBV29-1 and J usage is TRBJ2-3; D may be TRBD1 (6 bases). This CDR3 has 14 amino acids. Germline CDR1 reads SQVTM; CDR2 reads ANQGSEA. V gave up 7 bases and J gave up 0 bases, with 14 bases separating them. The CDR3 sequence is CSELQGASTDTQYF. The CDR3 bases are TGCAGCGAGTTACAGGGAGCTAGCACAGATACGCAGTATTTT.

This chain links TRBV10-3 with TRBJ2-5; a weak D match, TRBD1 (5 bases). The CDR3 sequence is 14 residues long. The V end lost 4 bases, the J end lost 2 bases, and 11 bases lay between the germline ends. Germline CDR1 and CDR2: ENHRY and SYGVKD. CDR3 nucleotides: TGTGCCATCAGTGCAGGGATAGAGCAAGAGACCCAGTACTTC. It codes for CAISAGIEQETQYF.

This chain joins TRBV28 and TRBJ2-1; D ambiguous. The germline V gene has CDR1 MDHEN and CDR2 SYDVKM. This CDR3 is 14 amino acids long. The V end was cut by 6 bases, the J end by 4 bases, with 13 bases between. CDR3 amino acids: CASRDRQPYNEQFF. The CDR3 DNA follows: TGTGCCAGCAGGGACCGCCAGCCTTACAATGAGCAGTTCTTC.

This clonotype was observed a handful of times. V usage is TRBV15 and J usage is TRBJ1-2; perhaps TRBD1 as D (5 bases). Germline loops: CDR1 LNHNV, CDR2 YYDKDF (reference sequence). The CDR3 runs to 14 residues. The V gene lost 9 bases and the J gene lost 5 bases, with 19 bases spanning the gap. CDR3 bases: TGTGCCACTACTTCGGGACCCTCGTATTATGGCTACACCTTC. It is translated as CATTSGPSYYGYTF.

V gene TRBV20-1 combines with J gene TRBJ2-7; the D is unclear. V was cut by 7 bases and J by 0 bases, with 10 bases left in between. The V gene's germline CDR1 is DFQATT and CDR2 SNEGSKA (reference sequence). CDR3 length: 12 amino acids. In DNA, the CDR3 is TGCAGTGTCCCAAGGTACTCCTACGAGCAGTACTTC. It codes for CSVPRYSYEQYF.

V is TRBV5-4 and J is TRBJ2-1; 9 nucleotides match TRBD2. Germline CDR1 is SGHNT and CDR2 is YYREEE (reference sequence). There are 16 residues in the CDR3. Trimming cost V 4 bases and J 5 bases; bases outside gene matches: 10. The CDR3 bases are TGTGCCAGCAGCACCCAAATGAGCGGGAGGCACAATGAGCAGTTCTTC. Protein product: CASSTQMSGRHNEQFF.